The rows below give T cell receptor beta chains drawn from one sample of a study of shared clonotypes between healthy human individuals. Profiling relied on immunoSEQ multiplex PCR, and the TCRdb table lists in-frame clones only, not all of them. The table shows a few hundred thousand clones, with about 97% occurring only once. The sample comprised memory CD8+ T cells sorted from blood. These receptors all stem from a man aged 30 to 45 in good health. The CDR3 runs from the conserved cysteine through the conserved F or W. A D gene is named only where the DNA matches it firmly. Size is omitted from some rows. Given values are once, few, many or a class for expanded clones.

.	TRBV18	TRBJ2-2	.	CASHPYAATGELFF	TGTGCCAGCCACCCCTATGCGGCAACCGGGGAGCTGTTTTTT
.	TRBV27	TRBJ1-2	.	CASSLGGNYGYTF	TGTGCCAGCAGTTTAGGGGGGAACTATGGCTACACCTTC
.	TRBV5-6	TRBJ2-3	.	CASSLVASTDTQYF	TGTGCCAGCAGCTTGGTGGCTAGCACAGATACGCAGTATTTT
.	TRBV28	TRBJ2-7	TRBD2	CASSRSLGREGRYEQYF	TGTGCCAGCAGTAGATCCCTAGGGCGGGAGGGCCGCTACGAGCAGTACTTC
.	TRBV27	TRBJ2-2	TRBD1	CASSSRTGGAGELFF	TGTGCCAGCAGTTCCCGGACAGGGGGCGCCGGGGAGCTGTTTTTT
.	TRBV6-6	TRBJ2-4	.	CASSYYTQPYKNIQYF	TGTGCCAGCAGTTACTACACCCAGCCGTACAAAAACATTCAGTACTTC
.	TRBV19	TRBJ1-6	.	CASNGDKAFNSPLHF	TGTGCCAGTAATGGGGACAAGGCGTTTAATTCACCCCTCCACTTT
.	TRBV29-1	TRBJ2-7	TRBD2	CSVAPGLAYEQYF	TGCAGCGTTGCCCCGGGACTAGCCTACGAGCAGTACTTC
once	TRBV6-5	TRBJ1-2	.	CASSYGQSGYTF	TGTGCCAGCAGTTACGGACAGTCGGGCTACACCTTC
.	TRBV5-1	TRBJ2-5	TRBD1	CASSLQGETQYF	TGCGCCAGCAGCCTACAGGGGGAGACCCAGTACTTC
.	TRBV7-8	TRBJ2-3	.	CASSLAPDTQYF	TGTGCCAGCAGCTTAGCTCCGGATACGCAGTATTTT
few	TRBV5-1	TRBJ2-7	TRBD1	CASSLRSGGTAYEQYF	TGCGCCAGCAGCTTGAGGTCAGGGGGAACAGCCTACGAGCAGTACTTC
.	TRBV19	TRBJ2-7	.	CASRQGYEQYF	TGTGCCAGTAGACAGGGTTACGAGCAGTACTTC
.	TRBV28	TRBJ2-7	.	CASSPPGPDYYEQYF	TGTGCCAGCAGTCCACCGGGCCCCGATTACTACGAGCAGTACTTC
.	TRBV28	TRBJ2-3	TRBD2	CASTGAGGWTDTQYF	TGTGCCAGCACTGGGGCGGGAGGGTGGACAGATACGCAGTATTTT
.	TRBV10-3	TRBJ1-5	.	CAISEAGGGQPQHF	TGTGCCATCAGTGAAGCGGGCGGGGGGCAGCCCCAGCATTTT
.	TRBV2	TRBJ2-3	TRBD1	CASTEGDRGWDTQYF	TGTGCCAGCACCGAAGGGGACAGGGGATGGGATACGCAGTATTTT
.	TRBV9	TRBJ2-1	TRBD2	CASSAPGLAVYNEQFF	TGTGCCAGCAGCGCACCGGGACTAGCGGTTTACAATGAGCAGTTCTTC
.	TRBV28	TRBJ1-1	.	CASSWDNTEAFF	TGTGCCAGCAGTTGGGACAACACTGAAGCTTTCTTT
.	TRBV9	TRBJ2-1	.	CASSPPRGVEQFF	TGTGCCAGCAGCCCCCCTAGGGGAGTTGAGCAGTTCTTC
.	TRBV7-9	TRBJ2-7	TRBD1	CASSPWTGKRDEQYF	TGTGCCAGCAGCCCCTGGACAGGGAAACGGGACGAGCAGTACTTC
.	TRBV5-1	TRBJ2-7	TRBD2	CASSFPVKNGRRYEQYF	TGCGCCAGCAGCTTTCCCGTTAAGAACGGGAGGAGATACGAGCAGTACTTC
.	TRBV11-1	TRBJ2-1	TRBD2	CASSFLAGGPLYNEQFF	TGTGCCAGCAGCTTTTTGGCGGGAGGGCCCCTTTACAATGAGCAGTTCTTC
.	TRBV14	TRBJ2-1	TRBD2	CASSQASGSTYNEQFF	TGTGCCAGCAGCCAAGCTAGCGGGTCAACCTACAATGAGCAGTTCTTC
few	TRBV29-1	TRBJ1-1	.	CSVDRAMNTEAFF	TGCAGCGTTGACAGGGCAATGAACACTGAAGCTTTCTTT
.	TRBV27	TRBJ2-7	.	CASSYSHLTYEQYF	TGTGCCAGCAGTTATTCCCACCTGACCTACGAGCAGTACTTC
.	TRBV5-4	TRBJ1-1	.	CASFLSPRESLTEAFF	TGTGCCAGCTTCTTAAGCCCACGAGAGTCCCTCACTGAAGCTTTCTTT
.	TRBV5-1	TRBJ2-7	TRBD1	CASSKDRGGYEQYF	TGCGCCAGCAGCAAAGACAGGGGGGGATACGAGCAGTACTTC
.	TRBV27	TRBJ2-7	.	CASSLSGGYEQYF	TGTGCCAGCAGTTTATCAGGGGGCTACGAGCAGTACTTC
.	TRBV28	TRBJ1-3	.	CAALGPLSGNTIYF	TGTGCCGCTCTGGGACCTCTCTCTGGAAACACCATATATTTT
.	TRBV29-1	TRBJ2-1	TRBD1	CSVERGTGHNEQFF	TGCAGCGTTGAACGAGGGACAGGACACAATGAGCAGTTCTTC
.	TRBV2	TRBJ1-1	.	CASLNEAFF	TGTGCCAGCCTAAATGAAGCTTTCTTT
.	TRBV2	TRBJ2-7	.	CASRRDGPYEQYF	TGTGCCAGCAGGCGGGACGGGCCCTACGAGCAGTACTTC
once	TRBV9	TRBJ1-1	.	CASPSQTFNTEAFF	TGTGCCAGCCCTTCACAGACTTTTAACACTGAAGCTTTCTTT
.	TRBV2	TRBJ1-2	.	CASSNYGPGAF	TGTGCCAGCAGTAACTATGGACCGGGAGCCTTC
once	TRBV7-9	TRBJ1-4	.	CASSLSGRLEKLFF	TGTGCCAGCAGCTTATCAGGGAGATTGGAAAAACTGTTTTTT
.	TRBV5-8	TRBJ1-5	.	CASSSPSRPQHF	TGTGCCAGCAGCTCGCCGTCTCGGCCCCAGCATTTT
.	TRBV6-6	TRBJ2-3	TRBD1	CASSYHDRAVTDTQYF	TGTGCCAGCAGTTACCACGACAGGGCGGTCACAGATACGCAGTATTTT
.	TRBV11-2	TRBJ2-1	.	CASSLGIAPIDEQFF	TGTGCCAGCAGCTTAGGTATAGCTCCCATCGATGAGCAGTTCTTC
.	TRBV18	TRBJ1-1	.	CASSPSPGFTEAFF	TGTGCCAGCTCACCATCGCCGGGGTTCACTGAAGCTTTCTTT